This T cell receptor beta chain was sequenced in a study of blood T cell repertoires in COVID-19. For the study at large: The United States, Italy and Spain were the sources of the acute and convalescent COVID-19 samples.

V lost 4 bases, J lost 10 bases, and 11 bases lay in between. Looked up from germline, CDR1 is SGHNT and CDR2 is YENEEA. This CDR3 spans 12 amino acids. Clones were sequenced by immunoSEQ multiplex PCR, and TCRdb holds only the in-frame ones, with some missing. The repertoire holds 130,000 or so clones, with about 80% as singletons. This clone was observed a handful of times. Sequenced sample: peripheral blood. V usage is TRBV11-3 and J usage is TRBJ2-1; D unresolved. This TCR came from a human donor in a cohort sampled during active COVID-19. CDR3: CASSYIAREQFF. As DNA, the CDR3 is TGTGCCAGCAGCTACATAGCAAGAGAGCAGTTCTTC.